One and the same sample provided the 27 T cell receptor beta chains below, sequenced in a study of read filtering for tumor transcriptome and immune sequencing. From 300 to 400 ng of RNA, a library with molecular barcoded alpha/delta and beta/gamma adaptors was made. Via MiXCR, TCRdb re-called the reads, giving one row per CDR3 protein. The sample lists tens of thousands of distinct CDR3 sequences; roughly a fifth were seen once. Sequences were obtained from a population of CD138-negative cells sorted from bone marrow. All receptors derive from a donor at least 40 years old with multiple myeloma.

Turning to this clonotype: A read error is possible here, since a much larger clone lies one base away. V usage is TRBV19 and J usage is TRBJ2-5, with 7 bases that match TRBD1. TRBJ2-1 explains the end of the DNA better; the J call may be wrong. The CDR3 length is 14 residues. The V gene's germline CDR1 is LNHDA and CDR2 SQIVND (reference sequence). In nucleotides, the CDR3 is TGTGCCAGTACAGGTGGGACAGCCCAAGAGACCCAGTTCTTC. Translating gives CASTGGTAQETQFF.

This clonotype was counted at least ten times. This chain connects TRBV12-3 or TRBV12-4 to TRBJ1-1; no firm D call. V lost 8 bases to trimming and J lost 1 base, with 14 bases between them. The CDR3 is made up of 14 amino acids. The DNA of the CDR3 is TGTGCCAGCGGGGTCAAGGTGGAGAACACTGAAGCTTTCTTT. This gives the protein CASGVKVENTEAFF.

Notes on this clonotype: This sequence may be a read error, since a much larger clone differs from it by one base. This is likely a read error, given that the CDR3 carries no conserved phenylalanine or tryptophan at its end. The chain links TRBV6-1 to TRBJ1-1; D uncertain. Germline V gene sequence: CDR1 MNHNS, CDR2 SASEGT. CDR3 size: 13 residues. V gave up 6 bases and J gave up 4 bases, with 12 bases separating them. Here the CDR3 reads CASSLNGRTEAFL. In nucleotides, the CDR3 is TGTGCCAGCAGCCTTAACGGGCGCACTGAAGCTTTCCTT.

This clonotype was seen ten or more times. This chain uses TRBV7-4 with TRBJ2-7, with 8 nucleotides matching TRBD2. The CDR3 sequence is 14 residues long. V trimming: 10 bases; J trimming: 0 bases; junction bases outside the gene matches: 8. The germline V gene has CDR1 SGHVT and CDR2 SQSDAQ. CDR3 DNA sequence: TGTGCCACCTTTTGCGGGAGGATCTCCTACGAGCAGTACTTC. It encodes CATFCGRISYEQYF.

This clonotype was recorded many times. The chain recombines TRBV18 with TRBJ2-3, with D uncertain. The CDR3 has 12 amino acids. Germline V gene data show CDR1 as KGHSH and CDR2 as LQKENI. V lost 8 bases, J lost 0 bases, and 6 bases lay in between. The CDR3 loop is CASSPSTDTQYF. For the CDR3, the DNA is TGTGCCAGCAGCCCTAGCACAGATACGCAGTATTTT.

This clonotype was observed at least ten times. The J gene is TRBJ2-6, the V gene TRBV7-9; D perhaps matches TRBD2 (7 bases). Looked up from germline, CDR1 is SEHNR and CDR2 is FQNEAQ (reference sequence). The CDR3 length is 17 residues. The ends were cut back, 6 bases at V and 2 bases at J, with 17 bases in the middle. Here the CDR3 DNA reads TGTGCCAGCAGGCGGGGGCAGGGAGGCCCTGGGGCCAACGTCCTGACTTTC. Translated, it gives CASRRGQGGPGANVLTF.

This clonotype was picked up many times. This chain connects TRBV7-9 to TRBJ2-3; 7 nucleotides match TRBD2. Trimming took 5 bases from V and 5 from J; bases not matched to a gene: 10. The CDR3 spans 15 residues. The germline V gene has CDR1 SEHNR and CDR2 FQNEAQ (reference sequence). Written as DNA, the CDR3 is TGTGCCAGCAGCACCCTCAGCGGGAATGTAGATACGCAGTATTTT. This codes for CASSTLSGNVDTQYF.

This clonotype was seen at least ten times. V gene TRBV2 combines with J gene TRBJ2-7; D might be TRBD1 (6 bases). The CDR3 has 14 residues. The germline V gene encodes CDR1 SNHLY and CDR2 FYNNEI. Trimming left V 5 bases short and J 2 bases short, with 13 bases between. This chain's CDR3 is CASSPSRTAYEQYF. Here the CDR3 DNA reads TGTGCCAGCAGTCCCTCCCGGACAGCCTACGAGCAGTACTTC. Complete variable domain (other parts from reference TRBV2 and TRBJ2-7): EPEVTQTPSHQVTQMGQEVILRCVPISNHLYFYWYRQILGQKVEFLVSFYNNEISEKSEIFDDQFSVERPDGSNFTLKIRSTKLEDSAMYFCASSPSRTAYEQYFGPGTRLTVT.

The table lists this clonotype with a few counts. This may stem from a read error, because a much larger clone lies one nucleotide away. This chain joins TRBV28 and TRBJ2-7; 7 positions match TRBD2. Per the germline V gene, CDR1 is MDHEN and CDR2 is SYDVKM. The CDR3 runs 15 residues. This CDR3 reads CASSLGTSVAYELYF. CDR3 sequence (DNA): TGTGCCAGCAGTTTGGGAACTAGCGTAGCCTACGAGCTGTACTTC.

On this clonotype itself: This may be a read error: a much more frequent sequence differs by one nucleotide. J is TRBJ1-5 and V is TRBV7-2, with D uncertain. This CDR3 spans 14 amino acids. Germline V gene lookup returns CDR1 SGHTA and CDR2 FQGNSA. Here the CDR3 reads CASSLHGSNRPQHF. For the CDR3, the DNA is TGTGCCAGCAGCTTACACGGTAGCAATCGGCCCCAGCATTTT.

As regards this clonotype: Just one base apart from a much larger clone, this may be a read error. The chain recombines TRBV20-1 with TRBJ1-1; D not certain. Germline V gene data show CDR1 as DFQATT and CDR2 as SNEGSKA (reference sequence). The CDR3 length is 11 residues. V lost 8 bases and J lost 0, with 7 bases in between. CDR3 region: CSNNLNTEAFF. The DNA of the CDR3 is TGCAGTAATAATCTGAACACTGAAGCTTTCTTT.

This clonotype came up many times. The chain employs TRBV4-1 and TRBJ1-2, with 7 bases fitting TRBD1. Per germline, CDR1 MGHRA and CDR2 YSYEKL. V shed 1 base, J shed 2 bases, and the junction held 4 bases outside the gene matches. CDR3 length: 15 amino acids. The CDR3 DNA reads TGCGCCAGCAGCCAAGTACCGACAGGGAACTATGGCTACACCTTC. Translating gives CASSQVPTGNYGYTF.

This clonotype was recorded many times. The chain couples TRBV7-2 to TRBJ1-5; D may be TRBD1 (5 bases). This CDR3 has 13 amino acids. The V end lost 1 base, the J end lost 5 bases, and 6 bases lay between the germline ends. Germline CDR1 and CDR2: SGHTA and FQGNSA. The CDR3 sequence is CASSLGGDQPQHF. DNA of the CDR3: TGTGCCAGCAGCTTAGGGGGGGATCAGCCCCAGCATTTT.

This clonotype was seen only once. This could be a read error, since a much larger clone is one nucleotide away. The CDR3 DNA reads as TGCGCCAGCAGCTTGGCCCCAAAAGAGACCCAGTACTTC. Its translation is CASSLAPKETQYF. The chain couples TRBV5-1 to TRBJ2-5; unclear D gene. This CDR3 spans 13 amino acids. CDR1 is SGHRS and CDR2 is YFSETQ in the germline V gene. V was cut by 0 bases and J by 3 bases, with 6 bases left in between.

Remarks on this clonotype: A much bigger clone sits one base away, suggesting this may be a read error. V is TRBV20-1 and J is TRBJ1-1; the D is unclear. This CDR3 contains 11 residues. Germline CDR1 reads DFQATT; CDR2 reads SNEGSKA (reference sequence). CDR3 sequence (DNA): TGCAGTGCTAGAATGAACATTGAAGCTTTCTTT. This codes for CSARMNIEAFF.

The chain combines TRBV20-1 with TRBJ1-4, with D maybe TRBD1 (5 bases). Trimming removed 6 bases at V and 4 bases at J, with 15 bases between. The germline V gene has CDR1 DFQATT and CDR2 SNEGSKA (reference sequence). The CDR3 contains 14 residues. The CDR3 sequence: CSANKGPDNEKLFF. Written as DNA, the CDR3 is TGCAGTGCCAACAAGGGACCGGATAATGAAAAACTGTTTTTT.

In its sample, this clonotype was seen a few times. The chain couples TRBV29-1 to TRBJ2-5; 7 bases match TRBD1. This CDR3 is built from 12 residues. The V gene end was trimmed by 6 bases and the J gene end by 3 bases; junction bases not matched to a gene: 4. Germline V gene sequence: CDR1 SQVTM, CDR2 ANQGSEA. The CDR3 loop reads CSVEQGKETQYF. In DNA, the CDR3 is TGCAGCGTCGAACAGGGGAAAGAGACCCAGTACTTC.

This clonotype showed up just a few times. The chain combines TRBV5-4 with TRBJ2-7; TRBD2 aligns across 8 bases. The V gene's germline CDR1 is SGHNT and CDR2 YYREEE (reference sequence). With 2 bases clipped from V and 5 bases from J, the junction kept 6 bases outside the gene matches. The CDR3 has 14 amino acids. The CDR3 DNA follows: TGTGCCAGCAGCTTACCGGGAGGGCCCGACGAGCAGTACTTC. Translation gives CASSLPGGPDEQYF.

This clonotype showed up many times. The genes are TRBV2 and TRBJ2-7; the D call may be TRBD1 or TRBD2 (6 bases each). The CDR3 totals 14 residues. Germline-derived CDR1 and CDR2 are SNHLY and FYNNEI. Trimming shortened V by 8 bases and J by 5 bases, and 19 bases separated the two germline ends. The CDR3 coding sequence is TGTGCCAGCTCTGGGGGGCGCACGTTGAACGAGCAGTACTTC. Translated: CASSGGRTLNEQYF.

Ten or more counts support this clonotype. The chain links TRBV18 to TRBJ2-7; unclear D gene. CDR1 is KGHSH, CDR2 LQKENI, per germline. The CDR3 spans 13 residues. The germline V and J ends were trimmed by 2 bases and 2 bases, with 7 bases remaining between them. The CDR3 sequence is CASSPYSTYEQYF. For the CDR3, the DNA is TGTGCCAGCTCACCATACAGTACCTACGAGCAGTACTTC.

This clonotype came up many times. A read error is likely, as this CDR3 ends without the conserved phenylalanine or tryptophan. The chain couples TRBV20-1 to TRBJ2-1; possible D gene TRBD1, 7 bases. V lost 0 bases, J lost 7 bases, and 16 bases lay in between. This CDR3 is built from 15 residues. In germline, CDR1 is DFQATT, CDR2 SNEGSKA (reference sequence). For the CDR3, the DNA is TGCAGTGCTAGAGATCCTCAACAGGGGAGGAATGAGCAGTTCTTA. Amino acids: CSARDPQQGRNEQFL.

Many counts were recorded for this clonotype. The chain uses TRBV4-3 and TRBJ2-5, with 8 nucleotides matching TRBD1. Germline V lookup: CDR1 LGHNA, CDR2 YSLEER. CDR3 length equals 16 residues. Germline trimming cut 0 bases from V and 5 bases from J; bases unmatched to any gene: 8. CDR3 sequence reads: CASSQDFNRGSETQYF. In DNA, the CDR3 is TGCGCCAGCAGCCAAGATTTTAACAGGGGGAGCGAGACCCAGTACTTC.

The V call is TRBV14, the J call TRBJ1-3; D perhaps matches TRBD1 (6 bases). The V and J ends lost 4 bases and 0 bases respectively, with 7 bases between them. Germline CDR1 is SGHDN and CDR2 is FVKESK. CDR3 length: 14 amino acids. The CDR3 sequence: CASSRQVSGNTIYF. CDR3 in DNA: TGTGCCAGCAGCCGACAGGTCTCTGGAAACACCATATATTTT. Using reference TRBV14 and TRBJ1-3 for the parts outside the CDR3, the full variable domain is EAGVTQFPSHSVIEKGQTVTLRCDPISGHDNLYWYRRVMGKEIKFLLHFVKESKQDESGMPNNRFLAERTGGTYSTLKVQPAELEDSGVYFCASSRQVSGNTIYFGEGSWLTVV.

This clonotype was seen many times. This chain joins TRBV5-4 and TRBJ2-2; TRBD2 aligns across 11 bases. Germline V lookup: CDR1 SGHNT, CDR2 YYREEE (reference sequence). Trimming at V came to 4 bases and at J to 4 bases, leaving 9 bases not matched to a gene. The CDR3 spans 17 residues. The DNA for the CDR3 is TGTGCCAGCAGCCAGGCTACTAGCGGGAGTGGCACCGGGGAGCTGTTTTTT. Amino acids: CASSQATSGSGTGELFF.

This sequence joins TRBV14 and TRBJ2-6; D may be TRBD2 (6 bases). This CDR3 comprises 16 residues. Germline CDR1 and CDR2: SGHDN and FVKESK. The V end lost 5 bases, the J end lost 4 bases, and 15 bases lay between the germline ends. The CDR3 nucleotides are TGTGCCAGCAGCTCCGGAGGGCCTGTGGGGGCCAACGTCCTGACTTTC. The encoded protein is CASSSGGPVGANVLTF.

By its share, this clonotype is medium-sized (0.01 to 0.1%). V gene TRBV11-2 combines with J gene TRBJ2-1, with TRBD2 identical over 12 bases. With V trimmed by 5 bases and J by 7 bases, 6 bases remained unmatched. The CDR3 is 15 residues long. Germline CDR1 and CDR2: SGHAT and FQNNGV. CDR3 amino acids: CASSPRTSGTNEQFF. The CDR3 nucleotides read TGTGCCAGCAGCCCCCGGACTAGCGGGACGAATGAGCAGTTCTTC. Full variable domain (outside the CDR3, taken from reference TRBV11-2 and TRBJ2-1): EAGVAQSPRYKIIEKRQSVAFWCNPISGHATLYWYQQILGQGPKLLIQFQNNGVVDDSQLPKDRFSAERLKGVDSTLKIQPAKLEDSAVYLCASSPRTSGTNEQFFGPGTRLTVL.

V and J are TRBV9 and TRBJ2-5; D may be TRBD1 or TRBD2 (5 bases each). Trimming left V 1 base short and J 5 bases short, with 15 bases between. Germline CDR1 and CDR2: SGDLS and YYNGEE. The CDR3 runs to 15 residues. The CDR3 bases are TGTGCCAGCAGCGTACCAGGGTCAAGGAGGGAGACCCAGTACTTC. Amino acid sequence: CASSVPGSRRETQYF.